The 18 T cell receptor beta chains below come from one sample, sequenced in a study of cytomegalovirus exposure and HLA in healthy donors. Method: immunoSEQ multiplex PCR; TCRdb's copy keeps in-frame clones and lacks some. The repertoire holds some 150,000 clones, about 94% seen once, with about 1.7% in the top ten. The sample comprised PBMCs. These receptors all stem from a man aged 18 to 35 in good health and CMV-seropositive.

The chain joins TRBV5-6 to TRBJ2-7; D may be TRBD1 (5 bases). The CDR3 loop spans 14 amino acids. CDR1 and CDR2 (germline): SGHDT, YYEEEE. V was shortened by 1 base and J by 7 bases, with 15 bases between the two germline ends. CDR3 sequence reads: CASSLRTGRREQYF. As DNA, the CDR3 is TGTGCCAGCAGCTTGCGAACAGGTCGGCGTGAGCAGTACTTC.

The rearrangement joins TRBV18 to TRBJ2-1; perhaps TRBD2 as D (6 bases). V lost 1 base and J 1 base, leaving 17 bases between the germline ends. CDR1 and CDR2 from the germline V gene are KGHSH and LQKENI. This CDR3 has 18 amino acids. The chain's CDR3 is CASSPQNLGRQSYNEQFF. Written as DNA, the CDR3 is TGTGCCAGCTCACCACAGAACTTGGGGAGGCAGTCCTACAATGAGCAGTTCTTC.

This chain uses TRBV5-1 with TRBJ2-5; 13 bases are shared with TRBD2. Germline assignment: CDR1 SGHRS and CDR2 YFSETQ. After removal of 4 bases from V and 1 base from J, the junction contained 4 bases not matched to a gene. The CDR3 is 16 residues long. CDR3 region: CASSPGLAGIQETQYF. The DNA of the CDR3 is TGCGCCAGCAGCCCGGGACTAGCGGGGATCCAAGAGACCCAGTACTTC.

This chain joins TRBV5-1 and TRBJ1-1; no clear D. Trimming cost V 1 base and J 5 bases, with 12 bases left between them. This CDR3 has 14 amino acids. Germline V gene sequence: CDR1 SGHRS, CDR2 YFSETQ. This CDR3 reads CASSLRSSGTEAFF. Written as DNA, the CDR3 is TGCGCCAGCAGCTTGAGGAGTTCGGGGACTGAAGCTTTCTTT.

This chain connects TRBV10-1 to TRBJ2-1, with TRBD2 as a possible D gene (7 bases). The CDR3 loop spans 16 amino acids. Trimming took off 1 base at V and 3 bases at J, with 13 bases between the two ends. From germline, CDR1 is WNHNN and CDR2 SYGVQD (reference sequence). The CDR3 region is CASSEFRGTNYNEQFF. The CDR3 DNA reads TGCGCCAGCAGTGAGTTTAGGGGGACTAACTACAATGAGCAGTTCTTC.

This clone was seen once. The J gene is TRBJ2-7, the V gene TRBV28, with D maybe TRBD1 (5 bases). The ends were cut back, 3 bases at V and 5 bases at J, with 20 bases in the middle. The CDR3 runs to 16 residues. Germline lookup yields CDR1 MDHEN and CDR2 SYDVKM. In nucleotides, the CDR3 is TGTGCCAGCAGTTTTTCAGCAGGGCGGCCGTTCAACGAGCAGTACTTC. Encoded protein: CASSFSAGRPFNEQYF.

The chain joins TRBV19 to TRBJ1-1; 8 positions agree with TRBD1. The CDR3 is 15 amino acids. After removal of 5 bases from V and 5 bases from J, the junction contained 10 bases not matched to a gene. Germline lookup yields CDR1 LNHDA and CDR2 SQIVND (reference sequence). The CDR3 loop reads CASSPAGGAPTEAFF. CDR3 bases: TGTGCCAGTAGTCCCGCAGGGGGCGCCCCGACTGAAGCTTTCTTT.

The genes are TRBV7-6 and TRBJ2-1; D is unclear. This CDR3 contains 16 residues. Trimming shortened V by 4 bases and J by 0 bases, and 13 bases separated the two germline ends. Looked up from germline, CDR1 is SGHVS and CDR2 is FNYEAQ. The CDR3 here is CASSSPAGSSYNEQFF. In nucleotides, the CDR3 is TGTGCCAGCAGCTCCCCGGCAGGCAGCTCCTACAATGAGCAGTTCTTC. Filled out from reference TRBV7-6 and TRBJ2-1, the complete variable domain reads GAGVSQSPRYKVTKRGQDVALRCDPISGHVSLYWYRQALGQGPEFLTYFNYEAQQDKSGLPNDRFSAERPEGSISTLTIQRTEQRDSAMYRCASSSPAGSSYNEQFFGPGTRLTVL.

The CDR3 bases are TGTGCCAGCAGCTTACAGGGGGCTATTAGTGGGGCCAACGTCCTGACTTTC. Translating it yields CASSLQGAISGANVLTF. The V call is TRBV5-6, the J call TRBJ2-6; 9 nucleotides agree with TRBD1. Germline V gene sequence: CDR1 SGHDT, CDR2 YYEEEE. V was pared by 2 bases and J by 3 bases, with 6 bases of the junction left unmatched. There are 17 residues in the CDR3. Complete variable domain (other parts from reference TRBV5-6 and TRBJ2-6): DAGVTQSPTHLIKTRGQQVTLRCSPKSGHDTVSWYQQALGQGPQFIFQYYEEEERQRGNFPDRFSGHQFPNYSSELNVNALLLGDSALYLCASSLQGAISGANVLTFGAGSRLTVL.

The V call is TRBV28, the J call TRBJ2-1, with D possibly TRBD1 on 6 matching bases. Trimming stripped 6 bases from V and 9 bases from J, with 15 bases between. The V gene's germline CDR1 is MDHEN and CDR2 SYDVKM. The CDR3 sequence is 13 residues long. CDR3 amino acids: CASSMNRVGEQFF. CDR3 DNA: TGTGCCAGCAGCATGAACAGGGTTGGTGAGCAGTTCTTC.

The chain carries TRBV5-1 and TRBJ2-7, with TRBD2 matching over 11 bases. The CDR3 has 17 residues. Per the germline V gene, CDR1 is SGHRS and CDR2 is YFSETQ. Germline trimming cut 4 bases from V and 2 bases from J; bases unmatched to any gene: 11. The CDR3 loop is CASSANFGTSGTYEQYF. CDR3 DNA sequence: TGCGCCAGCAGCGCAAACTTCGGGACTAGCGGAACCTACGAGCAGTACTTC. The full variable domain, in which reference TRBV5-1 and TRBJ2-7 provide the parts outside the CDR3, is KAGVTQTPRYLIKTRGQQVTLSCSPISGHRSVSWYQQTPGQGLQFLFEYFSETQRNKGNFPGRFSGRQFSNSRSEMNVSTLELGDSALYLCASSANFGTSGTYEQYFGPGTRLTVT.

J is TRBJ2-7 and V is TRBV27; TRBD2 agrees at 11 bases. This CDR3 region has 18 residues. With V trimmed by 3 bases and J by 2 bases, 12 bases remained unmatched. CDR1 and CDR2 from the germline V gene are MNHEY and SMNVEV (reference sequence). The CDR3 region is CASSFLPHTSGSAYEQYF. The CDR3 DNA reads TGTGCCAGCAGTTTTCTCCCCCACACTAGCGGGAGCGCCTACGAGCAGTACTTC.

The J gene is TRBJ2-7, the V gene TRBV28; tentatively, D is TRBD1 (6 bases). Germline V lookup: CDR1 MDHEN, CDR2 SYDVKM. V lost 8 bases to trimming and J lost 1 base, with 12 bases between them. CDR3 length: 13 residues. Written as DNA, the CDR3 is TGTGCCAGCGGGTCGGGACAATCCTACGAGCAGTACTTC. Translated, it gives CASGSGQSYEQYF.

The chain combines TRBV18 with TRBJ2-7, with TRBD1 as a possible D gene (6 bases). The germline gives CDR1 KGHSH, CDR2 LQKENI. V was cut by 5 bases and J by 5 bases, with 22 bases left in between. This CDR3 has 16 amino acids. CDR3 sequence reads: CASSAIRRGKADEQYF. The CDR3 DNA reads as TGTGCCAGCTCAGCAATCCGAAGGGGGAAGGCCGACGAGCAGTACTTC.

The chain couples TRBV5-1 to TRBJ2-6, with D perhaps TRBD1 (5 bases). The CDR3 consists of 16 residues. In germline, CDR1 is SGHRS, CDR2 YFSETQ. Trimming took off 0 bases at V and 3 bases at J, with 10 bases between the two ends. The CDR3 region has the DNA TGCGCCAGCAGCTTGGGGACAAATCTTGGGGCCAACGTCCTGACTTTC. Protein: CASSLGTNLGANVLTF.

V is TRBV27 and J is TRBJ1-1; TRBD1 is a possible D gene (5 bases). This CDR3 has 14 amino acids. Trimming took off 3 bases at V and 5 bases at J, with 13 bases between the two ends. Germline V CDR1 and CDR2: MNHEY, SMNVEV (reference sequence). The DNA of the CDR3 is TGTGCCAGCAGTTTCTGGCAGGGTGGAACTGAAGCTTTCTTT. It specifies CASSFWQGGTEAFF.

The gene calls are TRBV18 and TRBJ2-7; unclear D gene. V dropped 3 bases and J dropped 0 bases, with 9 bases sitting between them. The CDR3 length is 14 residues. The germline V gene has CDR1 KGHSH and CDR2 LQKENI. The DNA for the CDR3 is TGTGCCAGCTCACCTGGTAGCTTCTCCTACGAGCAGTACTTC. Protein: CASSPGSFSYEQYF.

The rearrangement uses TRBV20-1 and TRBJ2-3; no clear D gene. The CDR3 has 8 residues. The germline V gene encodes CDR1 DFQATT and CDR2 SNEGSKA (reference sequence). V was shortened by 7 bases and J by 8 bases, with 4 bases between the two germline ends. For the CDR3, the DNA is TGCAGTGTCGGTACGCAGTATTTT. Its translation is CSVGTQYF.